The 19 T cell receptor beta chains listed next were all sequenced from one sample in a study of breast tumors, draining lymph nodes, adjacent tissues. In TCRdb, the multiplex PCR reads were re-called with MiXCR into one record per CDR3 protein. Seen here are under 110,000 distinct CDR3 sequences, about 29% observed once, and the top ten hold 5.5% to 6%. Axillary draining lymph nodes of breast cancer patients supplied the node samples. Sequences were obtained from axillary lymph node tissue. Receptor source: a female donor with breast cancer. Some clones in this sample may be carry-over from other donors' samples.

This clonotype was recorded at least ten times. V and J are TRBV14 and TRBJ2-5; unclear D gene. The germline CDR1 and CDR2 sequences are SGHDN and FVKESK. The CDR3 is made up of 15 amino acids. V was shortened by 1 base and J by 2 bases, with 11 bases between the two germline ends. The CDR3 region has the DNA TGTGCCAGCAGCCAAGTACCCCGAATACAAGAGACCCAGTACTTC. Its translation is CASSQVPRIQETQYF. The full variable domain, with the rest looked up from reference TRBV14 and TRBJ2-5, is EAGVTQFPSHSVIEKGQTVTLRCDPISGHDNLYWYRRVMGKEIKFLLHFVKESKQDESGMPNNRFLAERTGGTYSTLKVQPAELEDSGVYFCASSQVPRIQETQYFGPGTRLLVL.

This clonotype came up many times. The genes are TRBV5-1 and TRBJ2-7; D possibly corresponds to TRBD1 (5 bases). V was pared by 0 bases and J by 0 bases, with 10 bases between. The CDR3 runs to 15 residues. Germline V CDR1 and CDR2: SGHRS, YFSETQ. The CDR3 region is CASSLDTDNSYEQYF. Written as DNA, the CDR3 is TGCGCCAGCAGCTTGGATACGGACAACTCCTACGAGCAGTACTTC.

As concerns this clonotype: This may come from a read error, since a much larger clone is one base off. The chain recombines TRBV7-2 with TRBJ2-5; 10 bases match TRBD2. This CDR3 comprises 15 residues. The germline V gene encodes CDR1 SGHTA and CDR2 FQGNSA. The CDR3 region is CASGATSGVQETQHF. Here the CDR3 DNA reads TGTGCCAGCGGCGCCACTAGCGGGGTCCAAGAGACCCAGCACTTC.

This clonotype showed up many times. The CDR3 protein is CASSVVFGVTSGFLSYEQYF. As DNA, the CDR3 is TGTGCCAGCAGCGTAGTCTTTGGGGTGACTAGCGGGTTCCTATCCTACGAGCAGTACTTC. This chain uses TRBV9 with TRBJ2-7; 10 bases map to TRBD2. Germline lookup yields CDR1 SGDLS and CDR2 YYNGEE. CDR3 length: 20 amino acids. V lost 0 bases to trimming and J lost 1 base; unmatched junction nucleotides: 16.

This clonotype was observed at least ten times. Being one base from a much bigger clone, this may be a read error. The chain recombines TRBV6-5 with TRBJ2-7; TRBD2 matches at 7 bases. This CDR3 is built from 14 residues. Trimming at V came to 7 bases and at J to 2 bases, leaving 8 bases not matched to a gene. Germline loops: CDR1 MNHEY, CDR2 SVGAGI. CDR3 sequence reads: CASTRGRMAYEQYF. The CDR3 nucleotides are TGTGCCAGCACTCGCGGGAGAATGGCCTACGAGCAGTACTTC.

The V and J genes are TRBV10-3 and TRBJ2-1; 10 nucleotides line up with TRBD2. CDR3 length equals 15 residues. In germline, CDR1 is ENHRY, CDR2 SYGVKD. Trimming removed 6 bases from V and 7 bases from J; junction bases left unmatched: 9. DNA of the CDR3: TGTGCCATCAGGACCCCTAGCGGGAGTTTAAATGAGCAGTTCTTC. It translates to CAIRTPSGSLNEQFF.

The J gene is TRBJ2-1, the V gene TRBV28; TRBD2 matches 9 bases. V dropped 3 bases and J dropped 6; count of bases not matched to a gene: 18. Germline CDR1 reads MDHEN; CDR2 reads SYDVKM. The CDR3 is 19 residues long. The CDR3 bases are TGTGCCAGCAGTTTTGGGGCCACCCCCCGCGGGGGGGCCCTCAATGAGCAGTTCTTC. As protein: CASSFGATPRGGALNEQFF.

The chain is built from TRBV28 and TRBJ2-2; TRBD2 matches 7 bases. Germline V gives CDR1 MDHEN, CDR2 SYDVKM. The V gene end was trimmed by 5 bases and the J gene end by 1 base; junction bases not matched to a gene: 4. CDR3 length equals 15 residues. Here the CDR3 DNA reads TGTGCCAGCAGTACAAGCGGGAAGAACACCGGGGAGCTGTTTTTT. This encodes CASSTSGKNTGELFF.

This chain links TRBV11-1 with TRBJ2-1; D assignment may be TRBD1 or TRBD2 (5 bases each). The CDR3 totals 12 residues. Germline assignment: CDR1 SGHAT and CDR2 FQDESV (reference sequence). The CDR3 bases are TGTCACAGTGCTCCAGGGAGAAAAGAGCAGTTCTTC. This codes for CHSAPGRKEQFF.

This clonotype was seen at least ten times. The chain is built from TRBV7-3 and TRBJ2-1, with D maybe TRBD1 (6 bases). The CDR3 is 13 residues long. V shed 5 bases and J shed 3 bases, with 8 bases lying between them. Germline-derived CDR1 and CDR2 are SGHTA and FQGTGA. The CDR3: CASSRDNYNEQFF. In nucleotides, the CDR3 is TGTGCCAGCAGCCGGGACAACTACAATGAGCAGTTCTTC.

This clonotype was seen at least ten times. The CDR3 nucleotides read TGCGCCAGCAGCTCTGGCGTAGGACAGGGTGAAAAACTGTTTTTT. It codes for CASSSGVGQGEKLFF. This chain connects TRBV5-1 to TRBJ1-4; 8 nucleotides match TRBD1. CDR1 SGHRS and CDR2 YFSETQ come from the germline V gene. V lost 3 bases and J lost 7; bases outside the gene matches: 8. CDR3 length equals 15 residues.

There are many counts of this clonotype. J is TRBJ2-7 and V is TRBV5-1; D is possibly TRBD1 or TRBD2 (6 bases each). V was pared by 3 bases and J by 6 bases, with 22 bases between. The CDR3 loop spans 16 amino acids. The V gene's germline CDR1 is SGHRS and CDR2 YFSETQ. The CDR3 bases are TGCGCCAGCAGCTCACCCCAGGGGCAGCCCGGGGGCGAGCAGTACTTC. Protein sequence: CASSSPQGQPGGEQYF.

In regard to this clonotype: Mismatch with germline at one junction end may stem from a read error. The chain carries TRBV9 and TRBJ2-5; TRBD2 aligns across 9 bases. CDR3 length equals 17 residues. Germline V CDR1 and CDR2: SGDLS, YYNGEE. CDR3 loop: CASSVRRFSGGQATQYF. CDR3 bases: TGTGCCAGCAGCGTAAGACGATTCAGCGGGGGGCAAGCGACCCAGTACTTC.

This clonotype was recorded at least ten times. In DNA, the CDR3 is TGTGCTAGTGGTTTGGCGAGGGGAGATGCACACCCCAGCCACGAGCAGTACTTC. Its protein is CASGLARGDAHPSHEQYF. The genes are TRBV12-5 and TRBJ2-7; the D gene could be TRBD1 or TRBD2 (5 bases each). The CDR3 totals 18 residues. Germline CDR1 is LGHNT and CDR2 is FRNRAP. V lost 1 base to trimming and J lost 5 bases, with 24 bases between them.

The chain carries TRBV3-1 and TRBJ2-3; TRBD2 matches 13 bases. CDR1 is LGHDT, CDR2 YNNKEL, per germline (reference sequence). The CDR3 has 14 residues. V was pared by 4 bases and J by 7 bases, with 2 bases of the junction left unmatched. CDR3 in DNA: TGTGCCAGCAGCCGAGGGACTAGCGGGAATACGCAGTATTTT. As protein: CASSRGTSGNTQYF.

This clonotype was recorded many times. The chain recombines TRBV20-1 with TRBJ2-1; D ambiguous. The CDR3 is 14 amino acids. Between the trimmed V and J ends, which lost 0 bases and 5 bases, there was a span of 11 bases. In germline, CDR1 is DFQATT, CDR2 SNEGSKA (reference sequence). The CDR3 DNA reads as TGCAGTGCTAGAGATCTCTTAGGAAACAATGAGCAGTTCTTC. This encodes CSARDLLGNNEQFF.

Note on this clonotype: Compared with germline, one end of the junction differs, possibly owing to a read error. CDR3 residues: CTSSPDRGHEQYF. The CDR3 DNA follows: TGTACCAGCAGCCCGGACAGGGGCCACGAGCAGTACTTC. V and J are TRBV7-6 and TRBJ2-7; TRBD1 aligns across 9 bases. CDR3 length: 13 residues. Germline CDR1 and CDR2: SGHVS and FNYEAQ.

The V and J genes are TRBV24-1 and TRBJ1-6, with D perhaps matching TRBD1 (6 bases). The CDR3 spans 14 residues. Germline CDR1 and CDR2: KGHDR and SFDVKD. V lost 2 bases, J lost 8 bases, and 9 bases lay in between. The CDR3 nucleotides read TGTGCCACCAGTGATTGGGCAGGGGATTCACCCCTCCACTTT. Translation gives CATSDWAGDSPLHF.

This clonotype came up many times. The rearrangement uses TRBV12-3 or TRBV12-4 and TRBJ1-6, with TRBD1 matching over 9 bases. V gave up 3 bases and J gave up 5 bases; unmatched junction bases: 5. The CDR3 has 16 residues. CDR3 residues: CASSFTGGVHNSPLHF. In nucleotides, the CDR3 is TGTGCCAGCAGTTTCACAGGGGGCGTCCATAATTCACCCCTCCACTTT.